Each of the 4 T cell receptor beta chains below was sequenced from the same sample in a study of cytomegalovirus exposure and HLA in healthy donors. The primer mix had 60 Vbeta and 13 Jbeta primers. TCRdb keeps only in-frame clones here, not all; method: immunoSEQ multiplex PCR. The sample carries 200,000 to 250,000 clones, about 86% recorded once. The sequencing input was PBMCs. These receptor sequences come from a woman aged 55-70 years in good health and CMV-seropositive.

The chain is built from TRBV27 and TRBJ2-7; no definite D call. V was clipped by 5 bases and J by 1 base, with 12 bases between them. CDR3 size: 14 residues. From germline, CDR1 is MNHEY and CDR2 SMNVEV (reference sequence). DNA of the CDR3: TGTGCCAGCAGTCCCAGTTTACCATCCTACGAGCAGTACTTC. Encoded protein: CASSPSLPSYEQYF.

The chain links TRBV5-1 to TRBJ1-1; TRBD1 matches at 8 bases. Germline V CDR1 and CDR2: SGHRS, YFSETQ. J lost 4 bases, V lost 4 bases, and 6 bases had no gene match. The CDR3 runs to 14 residues. DNA for the CDR3: TGCGCCAGCAGCCAAGGACAGGGAAGCACTGAAGCTTTCTTT. Protein product: CASSQGQGSTEAFF. Full variable domain (rest looked up from reference TRBV5-1 and TRBJ1-1): KAGVTQTPRYLIKTRGQQVTLSCSPISGHRSVSWYQQTPGQGLQFLFEYFSETQRNKGNFPGRFSGRQFSNSRSEMNVSTLELGDSALYLCASSQGQGSTEAFFGQGTRLTVV.

This chain links TRBV29-1 with TRBJ1-2; TRBD1 matches 7 bases. With V trimmed by 7 bases and J by 3 bases, 8 bases remained unmatched. The CDR3 runs 13 residues. Germline V CDR1 and CDR2: SQVTM, ANQGSEA. In DNA form, the CDR3 reads TGCAGCGGCCGAACAGGGGACCACTATGGCTACACCTTC. Translating it yields CSGRTGDHYGYTF.

The chain employs TRBV7-3 and TRBJ1-1, with D perhaps matching TRBD1 (6 bases). V was pared by 3 bases and J by 1 base, with 9 bases between. The CDR3 consists of 14 residues. The V gene's germline CDR1 is SGHTA and CDR2 FQGTGA. The chain's CDR3 is CASSFRGGNTEAFF. The CDR3 DNA reads TGTGCCAGCAGCTTCAGGGGTGGGAACACTGAAGCTTTCTTT.